The 2 T cell receptor beta chains reported below all come from one sample, sequenced in a study of CD8 T cells in Susac syndrome. RNA was extracted with the RNeasy kit, and a quantity of about 0.5 to 1 ug was reverse transcribed using random hexamers. Using its own MiXCR run on the immunoSEQ multiplex PCR reads, TCRdb lists one record per CDR3 protein. The profile shows approximately 110,000 distinct CDR3 sequences, approximately 95% of them singletons. Sample: CD8+ T cells from PBMCs. Every receptor here comes from a human donor with multiple sclerosis.

Concerning this clonotype itself: One junction end does not reproduce the germline sequence, and a read error may be involved. The genes are TRBV9 and TRBJ1-1, with D perhaps matching TRBD1 (6 bases). The CDR3 extends over 16 amino acids. Germline CDR1 SGDLS, CDR2 YYNGEE. CDR3 sequence: CASTVWGAGRNTEAFF. The CDR3 DNA sequence: TGTGCCAGCACCGTATGGGGGGCGGGGAGGAACACTGAAGCTTTCTTT.

This clonotype was seen once. This sequence joins TRBV5-1 and TRBJ2-7, with no clear D. This CDR3 region has 12 residues. The V end lost 4 bases, the J end lost 6 bases, and 11 bases lay between the germline ends. Germline loops: CDR1 SGHRS, CDR2 YFSETQ. The chain's CDR3 is CASSQHIGEQYF. CDR3 DNA sequence: TGCGCCAGCAGCCAACACATTGGCGAGCAGTACTTC.